This section outlines one T cell receptor beta chain sequence together with its context. Its specificity is not known. The CDR3 spans 13 residues. The germline V gene encodes CDR1 SGHNT and CDR2 YYREEE (reference sequence). The germline V and J ends were trimmed by 0 bases and 9 bases, with 10 bases remaining between them. Profiled with immunoSEQ multiplex PCR; TCRdb holds only in-frame clones, not every one. The sample has approximately 58,000 clones, about 80% seen once. This specimen comes from a study of OX40 agonist ivuxolimab in advanced cancers. Study at large: The dose-escalation cohort had hepatocellular carcinoma, melanoma, renal cell or head and neck cancer.

The study's findings and limits: The specificity for antigen of the expanded peripheral T cells was not determined.

This chain connects TRBV5-4 to TRBJ2-1; D unresolved. The receptor's source is an adult with an advanced solid tumor such as melanoma, head and neck, liver or kidney cancer. Sequences were derived from CD4+ or CD8+ T cells sorted from blood, sampled in a trial of the OX40 agonist ivuxolimab. CDR3 DNA sequence: TGTGCCAGCAGCTTGGCCAATACGGGTGAGCAGTTCTTC. This translates into CASSLANTGEQFF.